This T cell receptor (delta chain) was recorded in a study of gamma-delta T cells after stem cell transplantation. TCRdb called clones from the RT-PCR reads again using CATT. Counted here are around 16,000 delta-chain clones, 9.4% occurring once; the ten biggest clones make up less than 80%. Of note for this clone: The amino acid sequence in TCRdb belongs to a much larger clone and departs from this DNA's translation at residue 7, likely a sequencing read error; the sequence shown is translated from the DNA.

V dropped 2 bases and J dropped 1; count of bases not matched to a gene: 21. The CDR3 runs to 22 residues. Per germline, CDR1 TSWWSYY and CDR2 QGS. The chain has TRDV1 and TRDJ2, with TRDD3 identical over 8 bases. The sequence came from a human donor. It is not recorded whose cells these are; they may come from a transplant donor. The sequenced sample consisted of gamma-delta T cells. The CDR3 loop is CALGELGYPSSLGEGLTAQLFF. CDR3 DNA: TGTGCTCTTGGGGAATTGGGGTATCCTTCTTCCCTGGGGGAAGGTTTGACAGCACAACTCTTCTTT.